This paragraph reports one T cell receptor beta chain. Antigen: not known. CDR1 SQVTM and CDR2 ANQGSEA come from the germline V gene. The ends lost 4 bases at V and 5 bases at J; junction bases unmatched: 7. CDR3 size: 13 residues. A single record per CDR3 protein comes from TCRdb applying MiXCR to the reads. The table includes about 71,000 distinct CDR3 sequences, roughly 20% detected once. The sample originates from a study of type 1 regulatory T cells. Background on the study: This in vitro CD4 product, T-allo10, is enriched for Tr1 cells and alloantigen-specific.

Study-level results: Tr1 cells had a more restricted TCR repertoire than non-Tr1 cells.

V usage is TRBV29-1 and J usage is TRBJ2-7, with 8 bases matching TRBD1. Specimen: cultured type 1 regulatory T (Tr1) cells, either the whole culture or a sorted fraction (not recorded which). This TCR derives from a human donor in good health. The CDR3 spells CSVAQGVPDEQYF. In nucleotides, the CDR3 is TGCAGCGTTGCACAGGGGGTACCGGACGAGCAGTACTTC.